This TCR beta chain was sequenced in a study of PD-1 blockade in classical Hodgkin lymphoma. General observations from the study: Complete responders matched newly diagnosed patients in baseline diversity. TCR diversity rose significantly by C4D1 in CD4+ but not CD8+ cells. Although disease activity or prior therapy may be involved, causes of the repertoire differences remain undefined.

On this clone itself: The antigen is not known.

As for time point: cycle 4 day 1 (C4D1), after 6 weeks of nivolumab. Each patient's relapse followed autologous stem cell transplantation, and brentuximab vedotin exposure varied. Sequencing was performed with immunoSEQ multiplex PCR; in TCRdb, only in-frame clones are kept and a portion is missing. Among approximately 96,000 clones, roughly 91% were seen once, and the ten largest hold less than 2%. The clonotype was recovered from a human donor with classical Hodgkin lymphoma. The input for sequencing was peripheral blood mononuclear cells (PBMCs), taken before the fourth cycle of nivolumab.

The CDR3 protein is CASSEIGQGAYEQYF. The CDR3 coding sequence is TGTGCCAGCAGTGAAATAGGACAGGGAGCCTACGAGCAGTACTTC. The chain recombines TRBV6-1 with TRBJ2-7; TRBD1 agrees at 8 bases. CDR1 is MNHNS, CDR2 SASEGT, per germline. This CDR3 region has 15 residues. V lost 2 bases, J lost 2 bases, and 5 bases stayed unmatched.